These T cell receptor beta chains were read from a single sample in a study of blood T cell repertoires in COVID-19. The repertoire was sequenced with immunoSEQ multiplex PCR; TCRdb's copy has only in-frame clones and lacks some. The sample contains about 180,000 clones, roughly nine tenths of which appear only once. Sequenced input: peripheral blood. The receptors derive from a young man who had recovered from COVID-19. Both conserved end residues are part of each CDR3. A D gene is named only where the DNA matches it firmly.

v_gene	d_gene	j_gene	CDR3aa	CDR3nt
TRBV19	.	TRBJ1-2	CASSISESNYGYTF	TGTGCCAGTAGTATATCGGAGAGTAACTATGGCTACACCTTC
TRBV25-1	.	TRBJ1-1	CASGRGGGLGTEAFF	TGTGCCAGTGGTAGGGGCGGAGGGCTGGGCACTGAAGCTTTCTTT
TRBV4-3	TRBD2	TRBJ2-1	CASSQEGLAGYNEQFF	TGCGCCAGCAGCCAGGAAGGACTAGCGGGCTACAATGAGCAGTTCTTC
TRBV13	TRBD2	TRBJ2-7	CASSLGLSGGSSEQYF	TGTGCCAGCAGCTTAGGGCTTAGCGGCGGGAGCTCCGAGCAGTACTTC
TRBV7-8	.	TRBJ2-1	CASSHGPPREQFF	TGTGCCAGCAGCCATGGGCCCCCCAGGGAGCAGTTCTTC
TRBV11-3	TRBD1	TRBJ2-7	CASSPGGTGGVEQYF	TGTGCCAGCAGCCCAGGCGGGACAGGGGGCGTCGAGCAGTACTTC
TRBV7-9	.	TRBJ2-1	CASSPRGFDEQFF	TGTGCCAGCAGCCCCAGGGGTTTCGATGAGCAGTTCTTC
TRBV19	TRBD1	TRBJ1-3	CASTRGQGVSGNTIYF	TGTGCCAGTACCAGGGGACAGGGAGTCTCTGGAAACACCATATATTTT
TRBV11-2	.	TRBJ2-1	CASSRTGSSYNEQFF	TGTGCCAGCAGCCGCACAGGGAGCTCCTACAATGAGCAGTTCTTC
TRBV6-5	.	TRBJ2-1	CASSQLGAEQFF	TGTGCCAGCAGCCAATTGGGGGCTGAGCAGTTCTTC
TRBV6-5	TRBD2	TRBJ2-1	CALSAGGPSEQFF	TGTGCCCTCTCAGCGGGAGGGCCGAGTGAGCAGTTCTTC
TRBV6-2/TRBV6-3	TRBD2	TRBJ2-1	CASSPWEGSEQFF	TGTGCCAGCAGTCCGTGGGAGGGGAGTGAGCAGTTCTTC
TRBV29-1	.	TRBJ1-1	CSVFTGNTEAFF	TGCAGCGTTTTTACAGGTAACACTGAAGCTTTCTTT
TRBV9	.	TRBJ1-2	CASSPAGSPYGYTF	TGTGCCAGCAGCCCCGCAGGGTCCCCATATGGCTACACCTTC
TRBV11-2	.	TRBJ1-6	CASSLGSHAGVSPLHF	TGTGCCAGCAGCTTAGGCAGTCACGCAGGTGTCTCACCCCTCCACTTT
TRBV21-1	.	TRBJ1-2	CASKVNRYYGYTF	TGTGCCAGCAAAGTCAACAGATACTATGGCTACACCTTC
TRBV11-3	.	TRBJ2-3	CASSFHGAGQDTQYF	TGTGCCAGCAGCTTTCACGGCGCGGGTCAGGATACGCAGTATTTT